This TCR beta chain was recovered during a study of CD8 T cells in Susac syndrome. Study at large: Patients with Susac syndrome who were sequenced included over five with active disease and about 8 in remission.

Concerning this clonotype itself: Antigen unknown.

Trimming stripped 6 bases from V and 7 bases from J, with 11 bases between. Germline V gives CDR1 SGHTS, CDR2 YDEGEE. The CDR3 totals 12 residues. Reverse transcription of roughly 0.5 to 1 ug RNA was carried out with random hexamers. Amplification of TCR beta CDR3 across 54 Vbeta and 13 Jbeta was performed with immunoSEQ multiplex PCR. TCRdb passed the immunoSEQ multiplex PCR reads through MiXCR, listing each CDR3 protein once. The sample lists more than 100,000 distinct CDR3 sequences, roughly 94% occurring once. Findings of the study overall: Susac-specific public clones found in total CD8+ repertoires numbered around 16, and those in CD8+ TEMRA repertoires numbered 4 to 6.

V is TRBV5-8 and J is TRBJ2-1; maybe TRBD1 (5 bases). The sequence came from a human donor with Susac syndrome. The sample consisted of CD8+ T cells from PBMCs. CDR3 coding DNA: TGTGCCAGCACCCAGGGTTTGAATGAGCAGTTCTTC. This codes for CASTQGLNEQFF.